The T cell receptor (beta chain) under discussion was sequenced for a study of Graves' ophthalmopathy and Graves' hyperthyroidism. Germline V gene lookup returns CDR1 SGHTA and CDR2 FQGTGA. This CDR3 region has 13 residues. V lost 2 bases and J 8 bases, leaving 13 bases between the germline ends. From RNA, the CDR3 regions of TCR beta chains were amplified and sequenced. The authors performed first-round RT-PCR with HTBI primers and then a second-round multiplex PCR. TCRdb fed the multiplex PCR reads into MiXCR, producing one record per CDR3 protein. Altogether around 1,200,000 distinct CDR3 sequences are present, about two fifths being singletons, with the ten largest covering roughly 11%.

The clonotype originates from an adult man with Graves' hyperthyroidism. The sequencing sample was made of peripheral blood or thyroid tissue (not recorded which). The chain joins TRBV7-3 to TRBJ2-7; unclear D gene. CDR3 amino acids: CASSLEWGSQQYF. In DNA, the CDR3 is TGTGCCAGCAGCTTAGAGTGGGGAAGTCAGCAGTACTTC. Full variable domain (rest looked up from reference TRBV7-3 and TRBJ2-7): GAGVSQTPSNKVTEKGKYVELRCDPISGHTALYWYRQSLGQGPEFLIYFQGTGAADDSGLPNDRFFAVRPEGSVSTLKIQRTERGDSAVYLCASSLEWGSQQYFGPGTRLTVT.